This T cell receptor (beta chain) was found in a study of beta chain features in type 1 diabetes (dated by TCRdb to 2017 to 2018). Regarding the research as a whole: No differences in mean age, gender distribution, total cell number or subset yield were found between patients and healthy donors. The study compared TCRB repertoires of sorted circulating CD4+ T cell subsets between recently diagnosed type 1 diabetes patients and matched healthy donors. Whereas all 30 or so donors provided naive and central memory subsets, regulatory and stem cell-like memory subsets were isolated from just 8 patients and about eight healthy donors. Across all samples, 107,917,701 sorted cells were examined, and cell number per subset correlated strongly with RNA yield.

The entire amount of isolated RNA was reverse transcribed using the High Capacity cDNA Reverse Transcription Kit, so the sequenced TCRB transcripts were expressed ones. Deep immunoSEQ sequencing was performed on naive, central memory and regulatory T cell samples, with an average of roughly 3.5 million total reads per sample. Sorted cells were lysed in RLT buffer and RNA was extracted with DNase-treated RNeasy Micro or Mini kits, depending on cell number. To prevent cross-contamination, every cell subset was processed on its own, while patient and healthy donor samples were processed together. The immunoSEQ multiplex PCR was used to amplify TCRB sequences from cDNA, generating 87-bp fragments that spanned the CDR3 region. The amplicons were sequenced using the Illumina HiSeq platform. In the paper's pipeline: PCR bias was corrected computationally using synthetic template baselines, and reads within Hamming distance 2 were collapsed, with unmergeable singletons discarded. By aligning reads against IMGT, V, D and J genes, CDR3 length, and insertions or deletions at six rearrangement sites were assigned. Within each subset, clonotype counts were normalized to sorted cell number, and only after that were true diversity and Gini coefficients computed with the tcR R package. The overlap coefficient, calculated on TCRB nucleotide sequences, was used to quantify repertoire sharing. Out-of-frame TCRB sequences from naive cells were analyzed to stand in for the pre-selection repertoire. TCRdb provides this immuneACCESS table in a form limited to in-frame rearrangements. Some clones are lacking; in checked studies, under half of them reflect an unresolved V gene, and why the rest are absent is not known. V, J and clone size derive from that table, while D and trimming were established from the DNA sequence. Within this sample are about 280,000 clones, with 14% to 15% of them counted one time only. The top ten clones comprise 0.015% to 0.019% of the sample.

The table lists this clone with a few counts. Its antigen is not yet known. No qualities accompany the bases; no much larger clone lies one base away. V lost 2 bases and J lost 3 bases; the stretch between them is 18 bases long. The CDR3 covers 16 residues, taking in both the cysteine and the phenylalanine. Only the CDR3 region is kept as DNA, spanning 48 bases read in frame from base 1. Via the germline V gene, CDR1 is SGDLS and CDR2 YYNGEE. From each donor, a single peripheral blood sample of 90 to 150 mL on average was drawn into heparinised tubes. A BD FACSAria II was used to sort naive, central memory, regulatory and stem cell-like memory CD4+ T cells with a panel that included CD45RO, CCR7, CD25, CD127, CD95 and CD27. All sorted populations exceeded 98% purity. PBMCs were isolated right away by Lymphoprep density gradient centrifugation and were stained directly, without culture. To minimize batch effects, samples were stained and sorted in pairs, one healthy donor with one patient per experiment.

Results the study describes overall, beyond this receptor: Only small numbers of individuals were included in the HLA sub-analyses, which left unresolved whether HLA type had any influence on TCRB rearrangement. Type 1 diabetes patients showed a moderate but significant shortening of TCRB CDR3 length in all four CD4+ subsets. Naive, central memory and regulatory TCRB repertoires appeared more similar among patients than among healthy donors. Sequencing cDNA rather than genomic DNA could over-represent highly expressing activated cells, although activation and CD3 levels did not differ between groups. At VDJ recombination sites, type 1 diabetes patients had fewer insertions and more deleted nucleotides, which implies abnormalities in thymic rearrangement. PCR might favor shorter templates, but patient and control samples were amplified and corrected together, so any skew would affect both groups equally.

The specimen sequenced was naive CD4+ T cells from blood. The meaning of the sample's cell subset or site label: true naive CD4+ T cells. The clonotype originates from a man aged 18 to 30 with type 1 diabetes. The V gene is TRBV9 and the J gene is TRBJ2-7; 9 matching bases give a weak D call of TRBD1. CDR3 loop: CASSVGIAGQGYEQYF. The bases read TGTGCCAGCAGCGTGGGAATAGCGGGACAGGGCTACGAGCAGTACTTC.